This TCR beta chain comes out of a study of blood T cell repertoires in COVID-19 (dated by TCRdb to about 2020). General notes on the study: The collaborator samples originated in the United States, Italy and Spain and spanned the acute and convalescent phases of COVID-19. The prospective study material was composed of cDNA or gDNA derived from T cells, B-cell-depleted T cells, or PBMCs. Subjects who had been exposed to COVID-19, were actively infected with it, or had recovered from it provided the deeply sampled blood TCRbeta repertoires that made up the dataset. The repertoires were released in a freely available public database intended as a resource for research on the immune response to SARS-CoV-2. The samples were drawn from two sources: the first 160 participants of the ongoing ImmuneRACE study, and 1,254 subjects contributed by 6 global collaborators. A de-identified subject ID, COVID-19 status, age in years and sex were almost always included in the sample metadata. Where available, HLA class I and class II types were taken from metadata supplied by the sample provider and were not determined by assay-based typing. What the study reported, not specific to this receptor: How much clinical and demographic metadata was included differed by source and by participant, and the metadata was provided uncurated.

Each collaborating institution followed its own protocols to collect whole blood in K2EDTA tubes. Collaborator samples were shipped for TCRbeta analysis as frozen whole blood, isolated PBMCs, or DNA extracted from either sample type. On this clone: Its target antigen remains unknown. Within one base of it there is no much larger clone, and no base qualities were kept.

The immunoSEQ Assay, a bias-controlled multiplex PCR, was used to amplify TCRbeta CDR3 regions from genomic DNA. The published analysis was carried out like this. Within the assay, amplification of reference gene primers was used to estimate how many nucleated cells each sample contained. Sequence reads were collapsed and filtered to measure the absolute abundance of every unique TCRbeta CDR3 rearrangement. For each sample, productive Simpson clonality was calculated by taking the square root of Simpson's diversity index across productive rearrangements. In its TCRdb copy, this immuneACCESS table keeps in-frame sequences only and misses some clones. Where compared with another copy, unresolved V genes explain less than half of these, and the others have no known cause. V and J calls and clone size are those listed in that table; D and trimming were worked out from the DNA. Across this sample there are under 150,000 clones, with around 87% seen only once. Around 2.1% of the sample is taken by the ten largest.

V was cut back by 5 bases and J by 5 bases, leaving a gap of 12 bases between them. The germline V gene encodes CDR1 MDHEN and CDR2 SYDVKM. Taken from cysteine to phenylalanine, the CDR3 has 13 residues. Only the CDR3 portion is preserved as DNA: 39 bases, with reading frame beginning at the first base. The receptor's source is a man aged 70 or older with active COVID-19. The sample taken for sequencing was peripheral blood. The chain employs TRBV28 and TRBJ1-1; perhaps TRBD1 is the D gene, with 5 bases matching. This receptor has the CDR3 CASSQGGWTEAFF. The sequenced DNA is TGTGCCAGCAGTCAGGGTGGGTGGACTGAAGCTTTCTTT.